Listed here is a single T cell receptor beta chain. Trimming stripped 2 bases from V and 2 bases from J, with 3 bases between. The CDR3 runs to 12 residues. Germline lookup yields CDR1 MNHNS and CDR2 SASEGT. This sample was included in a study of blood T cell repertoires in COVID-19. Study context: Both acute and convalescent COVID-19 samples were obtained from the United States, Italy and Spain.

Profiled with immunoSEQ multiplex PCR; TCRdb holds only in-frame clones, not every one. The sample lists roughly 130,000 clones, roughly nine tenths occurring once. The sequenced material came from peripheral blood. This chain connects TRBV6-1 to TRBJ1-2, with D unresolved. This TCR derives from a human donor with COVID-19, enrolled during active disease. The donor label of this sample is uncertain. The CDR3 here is CASSEQNYGYTF. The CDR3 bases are TGTGCCAGCAGTGAACAGAACTATGGCTACACCTTC.